The present T cell receptor (beta chain) was sequenced within a study of cytotoxic CD8 clonotypes in ibrutinib-treated CLL. Looking at the study overall: Overall, roughly 25 responses were partial and 2 complete; following median roughly 68 months, around 15 patients stayed remitted and approximately 12 progressed. General observations from the study: Age-matched healthy donor levels were exceeded by baseline clonality, which tracked circulating CD8+ T-cell counts. Sampling time points were not equivalent between sustained-remission and progressing patients.

On this clone: What it recognizes is unknown.

The method was immunoSEQ multiplex PCR; TCRdb's version includes in-frame clones alone and lacks a portion of them. The data show approximately 100,000 clones, roughly 57% seen once. CDR1 is SGDLS, CDR2 YYNGEE, per germline. This CDR3 region has 14 residues. V was pared by 0 bases and J by 0 bases, with 7 bases between. The source material was PBMCs, sampled after 24 months of ibrutinib treatment. J is TRBJ2-7 and V is TRBV9; D gene ambiguous. The source is a human donor with chronic lymphocytic leukemia. As DNA, the CDR3 is TGTGCCAGCAGCGTAGCCCTGAGCTCCTACGAGCAGTACTTC. This sequence encodes CASSVALSSYEQYF.